Included here is one T cell receptor beta chain sequence, with context. This sample is part of a study of shared T cell receptors in the human thymus. Germline values: CDR1 MNHEY, CDR2 SVGAGI. The V gene end was trimmed by 4 bases and the J gene end by 4 bases; junction bases not matched to a gene: 7. CDR3 length equals 15 residues. Using immunoSEQ multiplex PCR, the repertoire was profiled, and TCRdb retains in-frame clones only, with some absent. Among fewer than 700,000 clones listed, approximately 88% were seen once. The sample was also reused in another study, on human thymus T cells. That source reports: Serving as donors were healthy Finnish infants, each of whom was having open corrective surgery for congenital heart defects. The source of the thymus tissue was resections taken during corrective heart surgery. Biased V and J segment usage appeared in thymus and peripheral blood. Unrelated people showed highly overlapping thymic repertoires, related research reported.

The chain carries TRBV6-5 and TRBJ2-3, with 8 positions matching TRBD1. The material sequenced was thymocytes. The receptor was isolated from a boy younger than two with a congenital heart defect. CDR3 amino acids: CASSSARGLPDTQYF. DNA for the CDR3: TGTGCCAGCAGTTCGGCCAGGGGGCTTCCAGATACGCAGTATTTT.